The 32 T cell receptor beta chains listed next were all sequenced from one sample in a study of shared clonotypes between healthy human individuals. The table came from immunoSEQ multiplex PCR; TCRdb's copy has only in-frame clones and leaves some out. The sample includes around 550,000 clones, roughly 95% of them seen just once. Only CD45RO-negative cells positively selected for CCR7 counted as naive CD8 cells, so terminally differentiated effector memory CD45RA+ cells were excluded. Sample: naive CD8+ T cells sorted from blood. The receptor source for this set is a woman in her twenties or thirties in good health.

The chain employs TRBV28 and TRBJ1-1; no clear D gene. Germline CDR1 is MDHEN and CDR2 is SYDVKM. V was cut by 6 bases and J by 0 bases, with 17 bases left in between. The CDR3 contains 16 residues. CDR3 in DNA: TGTGCCAGCAGGGAGTTACTTTCCTACATGAACACTGAAGCTTTCTTT. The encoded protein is CASRELLSYMNTEAFF.

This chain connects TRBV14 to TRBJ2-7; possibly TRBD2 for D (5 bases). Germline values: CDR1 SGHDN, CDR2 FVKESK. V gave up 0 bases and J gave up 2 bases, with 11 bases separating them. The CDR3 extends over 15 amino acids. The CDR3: CASSQDFGGAYEQYF. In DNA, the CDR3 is TGTGCCAGCAGCCAAGATTTTGGAGGTGCCTACGAGCAGTACTTC.

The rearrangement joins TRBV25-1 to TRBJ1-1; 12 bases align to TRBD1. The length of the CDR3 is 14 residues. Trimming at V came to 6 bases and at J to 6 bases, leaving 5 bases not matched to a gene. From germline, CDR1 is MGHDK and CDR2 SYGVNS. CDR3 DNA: TGTGCCAGCAGACCCGGGACAGGGGGCCCTGAAGCTTTCTTT. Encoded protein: CASRPGTGGPEAFF.

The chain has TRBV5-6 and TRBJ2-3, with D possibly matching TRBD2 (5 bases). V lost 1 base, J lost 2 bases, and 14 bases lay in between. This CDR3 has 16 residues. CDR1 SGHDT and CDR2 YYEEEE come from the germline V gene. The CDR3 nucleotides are TGTGCCAGCAGCTTGTCGGCGGCGGGCATCACAGATACGCAGTATTTT. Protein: CASSLSAAGITDTQYF.

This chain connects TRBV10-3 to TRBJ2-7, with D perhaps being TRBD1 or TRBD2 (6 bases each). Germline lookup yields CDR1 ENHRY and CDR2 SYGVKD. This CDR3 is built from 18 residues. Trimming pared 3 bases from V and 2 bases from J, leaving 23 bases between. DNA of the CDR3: TGTGCCATCAGTGAATCAAGGGGGGCCAGCGGGTCCCCCTACGAGCAGTACTTC. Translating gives CAISESRGASGSPYEQYF.

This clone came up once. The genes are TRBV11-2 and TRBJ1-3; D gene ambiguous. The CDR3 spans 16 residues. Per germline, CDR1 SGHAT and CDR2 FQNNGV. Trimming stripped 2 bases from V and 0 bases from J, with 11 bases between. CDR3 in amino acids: CASSLPDGGSGNTIYF. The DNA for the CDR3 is TGTGCCAGCAGCTTACCGGACGGCGGCTCTGGAAACACCATATATTTT.

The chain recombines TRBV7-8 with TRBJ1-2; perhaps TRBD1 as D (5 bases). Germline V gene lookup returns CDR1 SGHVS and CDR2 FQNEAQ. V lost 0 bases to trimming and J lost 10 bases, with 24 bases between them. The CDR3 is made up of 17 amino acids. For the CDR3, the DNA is TGTGCCAGCAGCTTAGCCCCGCCCCGGTCGCAGGGCGCGGACTACACCTTC. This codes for CASSLAPPRSQGADYTF.

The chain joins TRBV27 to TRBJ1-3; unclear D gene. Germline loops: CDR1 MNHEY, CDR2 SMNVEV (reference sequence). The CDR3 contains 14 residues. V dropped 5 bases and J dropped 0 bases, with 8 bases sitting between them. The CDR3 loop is CASSQMPSGNTIYF. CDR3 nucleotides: TGTGCCAGCAGTCAGATGCCCTCTGGAAACACCATATATTTT.

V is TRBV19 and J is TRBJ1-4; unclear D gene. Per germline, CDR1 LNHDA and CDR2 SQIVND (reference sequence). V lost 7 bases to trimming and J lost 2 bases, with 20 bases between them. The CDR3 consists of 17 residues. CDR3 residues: CASNSLSLGVTNEKLFF. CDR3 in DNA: TGTGCCAGTAACTCTCTTTCGTTGGGAGTCACTAATGAAAAACTGTTTTTT.

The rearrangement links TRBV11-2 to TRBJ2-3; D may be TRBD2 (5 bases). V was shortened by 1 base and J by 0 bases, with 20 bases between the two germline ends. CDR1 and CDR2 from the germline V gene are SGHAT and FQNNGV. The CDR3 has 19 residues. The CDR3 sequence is CASSLVGPGWETSTDTQYF. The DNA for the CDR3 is TGTGCCAGCAGCTTAGTTGGCCCGGGTTGGGAGACTAGCACAGATACGCAGTATTTT. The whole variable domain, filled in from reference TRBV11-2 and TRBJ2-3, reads EAGVAQSPRYKIIEKRQSVAFWCNPISGHATLYWYQQILGQGPKLLIQFQNNGVVDDSQLPKDRFSAERLKGVDSTLKIQPAKLEDSAVYLCASSLVGPGWETSTDTQYFGPGTRLTVL.

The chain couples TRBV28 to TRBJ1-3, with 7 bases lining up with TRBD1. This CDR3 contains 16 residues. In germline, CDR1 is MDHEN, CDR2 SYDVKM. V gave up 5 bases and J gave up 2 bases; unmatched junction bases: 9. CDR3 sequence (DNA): TGTGCCAGCAGTGAAACCGGGACAGTCGCTGGAAACACCATATATTTT. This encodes CASSETGTVAGNTIYF.

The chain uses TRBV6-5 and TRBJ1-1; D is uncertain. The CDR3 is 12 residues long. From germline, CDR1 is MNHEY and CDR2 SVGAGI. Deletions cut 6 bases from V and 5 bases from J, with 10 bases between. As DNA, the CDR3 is TGTGCCAGCAGAAGTGGTGGTACTGAAGCTTTCTTT. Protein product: CASRSGGTEAFF.

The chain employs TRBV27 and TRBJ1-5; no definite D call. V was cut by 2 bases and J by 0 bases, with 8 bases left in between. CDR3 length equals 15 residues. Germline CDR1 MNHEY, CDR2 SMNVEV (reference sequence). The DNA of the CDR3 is TGTGCCAGCAGTTTAGCAGCGTATAGCAATCAGCCCCAGCATTTT. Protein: CASSLAAYSNQPQHF.

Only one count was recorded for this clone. This CDR3 reads CASSEFNPWAGETDTQYF. CDR3 in DNA: TGCGCCAGCAGTGAGTTCAATCCCTGGGCGGGAGAGACAGATACGCAGTATTTT. The V call is TRBV10-2, the J call TRBJ2-3; TRBD2 matches at 7 bases. The germline V gene has CDR1 WSHSY and CDR2 SAAADI. After removal of 1 base from V and 3 bases from J, the junction contained 13 bases not matched to a gene. There are 18 residues in the CDR3.

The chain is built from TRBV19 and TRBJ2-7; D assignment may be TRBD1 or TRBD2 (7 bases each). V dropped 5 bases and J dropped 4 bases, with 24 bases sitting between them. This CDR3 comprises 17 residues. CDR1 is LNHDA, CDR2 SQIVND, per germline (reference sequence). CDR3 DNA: TGTGCCAGTAGTCCCCGGGGAGGGGGCATCTTTGATTACGAGCAGTACTTC. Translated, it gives CASSPRGGGIFDYEQYF. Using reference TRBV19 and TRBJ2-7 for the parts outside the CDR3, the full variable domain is DGGITQSPKYLFRKEGQNVTLSCEQNLNHDAMYWYRQDPGQGLRLIYYSQIVNDFQKGDIAEGYSVSREKKESFPLTVTSAQKNPTAFYLCASSPRGGGIFDYEQYFGPGTRLTVT.

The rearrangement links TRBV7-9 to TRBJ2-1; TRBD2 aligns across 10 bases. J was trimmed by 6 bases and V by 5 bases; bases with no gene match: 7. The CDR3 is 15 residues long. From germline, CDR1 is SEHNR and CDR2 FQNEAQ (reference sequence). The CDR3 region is CASSPLAGGLNEQFF. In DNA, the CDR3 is TGTGCCAGCAGCCCCTTAGCGGGAGGACTCAATGAGCAGTTCTTC.

The DNA of the CDR3 is TGTGCCAGCAGCTCCACAGGAGGGTTGTACTTC. Protein product: CASSSTGGLYF. The rearrangement joins TRBV7-9 to TRBJ2-7; D might be TRBD2 (6 bases). Germline loops: CDR1 SEHNR, CDR2 FQNEAQ (reference sequence). Between the trimmed V and J ends, which lost 4 bases and 12 bases, there was a span of 13 bases. CDR3 length: 11 amino acids.

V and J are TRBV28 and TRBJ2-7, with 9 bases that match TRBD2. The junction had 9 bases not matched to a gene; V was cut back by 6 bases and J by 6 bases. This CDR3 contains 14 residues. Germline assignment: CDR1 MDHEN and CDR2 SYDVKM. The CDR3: CASRPYRGRVEQYF. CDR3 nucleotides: TGTGCCAGCAGACCCTATCGCGGGAGGGTCGAGCAGTACTTC.

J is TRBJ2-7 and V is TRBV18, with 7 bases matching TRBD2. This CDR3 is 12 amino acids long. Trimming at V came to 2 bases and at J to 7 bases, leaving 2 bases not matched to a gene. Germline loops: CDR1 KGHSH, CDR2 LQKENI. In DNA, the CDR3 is TGTGCCAGCTCACCAGGGGGAGGGGAGCAGTACTTC. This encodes CASSPGGGEQYF.

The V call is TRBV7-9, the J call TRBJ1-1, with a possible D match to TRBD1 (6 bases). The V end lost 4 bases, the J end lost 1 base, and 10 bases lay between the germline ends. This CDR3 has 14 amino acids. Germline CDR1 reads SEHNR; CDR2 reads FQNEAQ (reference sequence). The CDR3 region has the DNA TGTGCCAGCAGCTCAATACAGGGGAACACTGAAGCTTTCTTT. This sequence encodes CASSSIQGNTEAFF.

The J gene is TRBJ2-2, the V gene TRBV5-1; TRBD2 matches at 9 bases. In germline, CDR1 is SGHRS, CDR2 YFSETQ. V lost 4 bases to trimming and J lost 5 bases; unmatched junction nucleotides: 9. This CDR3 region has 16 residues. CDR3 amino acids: CASSLWTSEGTGELFF. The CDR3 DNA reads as TGCGCCAGCAGCCTGTGGACTAGCGAGGGGACCGGGGAGCTGTTTTTT.

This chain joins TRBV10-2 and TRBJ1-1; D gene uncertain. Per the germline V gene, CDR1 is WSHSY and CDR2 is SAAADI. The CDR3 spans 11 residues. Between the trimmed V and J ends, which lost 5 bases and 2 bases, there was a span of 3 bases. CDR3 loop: CASSPNTEAFF. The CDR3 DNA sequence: TGCGCCAGCAGTCCCAACACTGAAGCTTTCTTT.

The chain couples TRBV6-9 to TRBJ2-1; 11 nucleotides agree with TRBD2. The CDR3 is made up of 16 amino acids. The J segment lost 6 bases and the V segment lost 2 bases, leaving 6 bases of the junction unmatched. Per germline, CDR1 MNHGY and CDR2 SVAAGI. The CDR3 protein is CASSYTSGSDGNEQFF. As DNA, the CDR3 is TGTGCCAGCAGTTATACTAGCGGGAGCGATGGCAATGAGCAGTTCTTC.

This chain's CDR3 is CASSFAGTVEAFF. CDR3 nucleotide sequence: TGTGCCAGCAGCTTCGCGGGAACAGTTGAAGCTTTCTTT. J is TRBJ1-1 and V is TRBV5-4; D not resolved. Germline V CDR1 and CDR2: SGHNT, YYREEE (reference sequence). The CDR3 totals 13 residues. V gave up 2 bases and J gave up 7 bases, with 12 bases separating them.

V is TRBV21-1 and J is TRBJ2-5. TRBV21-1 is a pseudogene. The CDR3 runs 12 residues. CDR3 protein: CASTEAGETQYF. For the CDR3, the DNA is TGTGCCAGCACCGAGGCAGGAGAGACCCAGTACTTC.

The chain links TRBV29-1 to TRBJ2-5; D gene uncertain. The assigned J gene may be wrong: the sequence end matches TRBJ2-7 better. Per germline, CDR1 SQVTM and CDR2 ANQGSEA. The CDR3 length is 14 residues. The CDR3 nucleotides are TGCAGCGTTGAAGGGCAGGCGACCTCCTACGAGCAGTACTTC. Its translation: CSVEGQATSYEQYF.

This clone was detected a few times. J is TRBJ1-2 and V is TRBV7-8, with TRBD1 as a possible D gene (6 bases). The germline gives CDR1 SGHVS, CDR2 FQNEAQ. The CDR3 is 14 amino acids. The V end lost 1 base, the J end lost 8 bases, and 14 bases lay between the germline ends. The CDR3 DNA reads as TGTGCCAGCAGCTTAGGGGCAACAGGGCTGGGCTACACCTTC. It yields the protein CASSLGATGLGYTF.

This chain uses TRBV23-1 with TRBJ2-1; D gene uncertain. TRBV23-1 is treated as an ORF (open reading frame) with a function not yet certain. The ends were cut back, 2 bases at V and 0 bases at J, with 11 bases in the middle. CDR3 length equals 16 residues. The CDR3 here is CASSQMNSDSYNEQFF. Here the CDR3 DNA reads TGCGCCAGCAGTCAAATGAACAGCGACTCCTACAATGAGCAGTTCTTC.

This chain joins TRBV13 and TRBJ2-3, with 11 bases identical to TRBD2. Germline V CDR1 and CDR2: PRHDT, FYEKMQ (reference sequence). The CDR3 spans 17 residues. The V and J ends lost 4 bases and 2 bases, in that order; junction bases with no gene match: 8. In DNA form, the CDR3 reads TGTGCCAGCAGCTCCATGCTAGCGGGAGGAAACACAGATACGCAGTATTTT. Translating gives CASSSMLAGGNTDTQYF.

CDR3 nucleotides: TGTGCCAGCAGCTTATCGTCAGATCTCGGGGGTGAAAAACTGTTTTTT. It translates to CASSLSSDLGGEKLFF. V is TRBV7-9 and J is TRBJ1-4; the D gene is possibly TRBD1 (5 bases). Deletions cut 2 bases from V and 7 bases from J, with 17 bases between. The CDR3 consists of 16 residues. Looked up from germline, CDR1 is SEHNR and CDR2 is FQNEAQ (reference sequence). The full variable domain, with the rest looked up from reference TRBV7-9 and TRBJ1-4, is DTGVSQNPRHKITKRGQNVTFRCDPISEHNRLYWYRQTLGQGPEFLTYFQNEAQLEKSRLLSDRFSAERPKGSFSTLEIQRTEQGDSAMYLCASSLSSDLGGEKLFFGSGTQLSVL.

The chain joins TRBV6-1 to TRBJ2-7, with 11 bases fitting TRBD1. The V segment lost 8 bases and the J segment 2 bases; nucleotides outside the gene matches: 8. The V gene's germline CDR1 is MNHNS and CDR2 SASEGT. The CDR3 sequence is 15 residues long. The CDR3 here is CASCTGTGGTYEQYF. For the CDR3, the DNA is TGTGCCAGCTGTACCGGGACAGGGGGTACCTACGAGCAGTACTTC.

The CDR3 spells CASDEGLADNEQFF. The CDR3 DNA reads as TGTGCCAGTGATGAGGGACTAGCCGACAATGAGCAGTTCTTC. J is TRBJ2-1 and V is TRBV19, with TRBD2 matching over 9 bases. CDR3 length: 14 amino acids. Germline CDR1 is LNHDA and CDR2 is SQIVND (reference sequence). The V and J ends lost 8 bases and 5 bases, in that order; junction bases with no gene match: 7.